These 18 T cell receptor beta chains came from one sample sequenced in a study of CD8+CD57+ T cells in acquired aplastic anemia. For CDR3 and TCR beta VDJ profiling, genomic DNA was the template used. Each CDR3 protein is one row after TCRdb ran MiXCR on the reads. Of approximately 190,000 distinct CDR3 sequences detected, 48% appear once; the ten largest clones hold around 8.8%. The sequenced patients had an expansion of CD8+CD57+ cells seen by flow cytometry. Material: sorted CD4+, CD8+, or CD8+CD57+ T cells (not recorded which) from PBMCs. These receptors originate from a human donor with aplastic anemia.

This clonotype was seen at least ten times. The genes are TRBV6-5 and TRBJ1-1; 7 bases are a match to TRBD1. CDR1 and CDR2 from the germline V gene are MNHEY and SVGAGI. With V trimmed by 2 bases and J by 5 bases, 8 bases remained unmatched. This CDR3 contains 15 residues. The CDR3 protein is CASSYEGGALTEAFF. The DNA for the CDR3 is TGTGCCAGCAGTTACGAAGGGGGCGCCTTAACTGAAGCTTTCTTT.

The chain recombines TRBV7-9 with TRBJ2-7, with 7 bases fitting TRBD2. Germline V gene data show CDR1 as SEHNR and CDR2 as FQNEAQ (reference sequence). The CDR3 has 15 amino acids. V trimming: 5 bases; J trimming: 5 bases; junction bases outside the gene matches: 12. CDR3 nucleotides: TGTGCCAGCAGCCCCGGACTAGAACGGGTGGACGAGCAGTACTTC. This encodes CASSPGLERVDEQYF.

The J gene is TRBJ1-2, the V gene TRBV10-3; D unresolved. V dropped 4 bases and J dropped 4 bases, with 10 bases sitting between them. CDR1 is ENHRY, CDR2 SYGVKD, per germline. This CDR3 contains 13 residues. The CDR3, as DNA: TGTGCCATCAGTGGTGCAGATTCCTATGGCTACACCTTC. Encoded protein: CAISGADSYGYTF.

CDR3 region: CSAIRDSHQVEQFF. Written as DNA, the CDR3 is TGCAGTGCTATACGGGACAGCCATCAGGTTGAGCAGTTCTTC. V gene TRBV20-1 combines with J gene TRBJ2-1; 7 bases agree with TRBD1. J lost 9 bases, V lost 4 bases, and 12 bases had no gene match. Germline CDR1 DFQATT, CDR2 SNEGSKA (reference sequence). There are 14 residues in the CDR3.

The chain is built from TRBV7-9 and TRBJ2-7; TRBD1 agrees at 9 bases. Unmatched junction bases numbered 3, after V lost 1 base and J lost 2 bases. The germline gives CDR1 SEHNR, CDR2 FQNEAQ (reference sequence). The CDR3 contains 15 residues. CDR3 in amino acids: CASSLGTGAAYEQYF. The CDR3 region has the DNA TGTGCCAGCAGCTTAGGGACAGGGGCGGCCTACGAGCAGTACTTC.

This rearrangement joins TRBV4-2 to TRBJ2-7; 7 bases agree with TRBD1. The germline V gene encodes CDR1 LGHNA and CDR2 YNFKEQ. There are 14 residues in the CDR3. Trimming at V came to 5 bases and at J to 0 bases, leaving 4 bases not matched to a gene. CDR3 loop: CASSEGAYSYEQYF. CDR3 bases: TGTGCCAGCAGCGAGGGGGCTTACTCCTACGAGCAGTACTTC.

This clonotype occurred a few times. This chain joins TRBV5-4 and TRBJ2-2; possible D gene TRBD1, 6 bases. V was clipped by 0 bases and J by 3 bases, with 15 bases between them. This CDR3 is 17 amino acids long. From germline, CDR1 is SGHNT and CDR2 YYREEE (reference sequence). The CDR3 sequence is CASSLASGHSYTGELFF. CDR3 in DNA: TGTGCCAGCAGCTTGGCCTCGGGACACAGCTACACCGGGGAGCTGTTTTTT.

This clonotype was observed many times. J is TRBJ2-7 and V is TRBV5-1; D is unresolved. Germline assignment: CDR1 SGHRS and CDR2 YFSETQ. The CDR3 is 15 amino acids. Trimming took 3 bases from V and 6 from J, leaving 19 bases between them. The CDR3 is CASSWEPGRSGEQYF. The CDR3 coding sequence is TGCGCCAGCAGCTGGGAACCCGGACGTTCGGGCGAGCAGTACTTC.

J is TRBJ2-6 and V is TRBV7-3; no definite D call. The V gene lost 2 bases and the J gene lost 2 bases, with 10 bases spanning the gap. Germline values: CDR1 SGHTA, CDR2 FQGTGA. The CDR3 contains 16 residues. The CDR3 region has the DNA TGTGCCAGCAGCTTACAATCAGGCCCTGGGGCCAACGTCCTGACTTTC. As protein: CASSLQSGPGANVLTF.

Remarks on this clonotype: The CDR3 does not close with the conserved phenylalanine or tryptophan, likely indicating a read error. Because the CDR3's place on the DNA is in doubt, the DNA is left out and the CDR3 is given as listed by TCRdb. The rearrangement uses TRBV7-2 and TRBJ2-7; TRBD2 is the table's D call, not checked against the DNA. The CDR3 spans 9 amino acids, including both terminal residues. Germline assignment: CDR1 SGHTA and CDR2 FQGNSA. The CDR3 loop reads CASSLGGGQ.

The chain carries TRBV29-1 and TRBJ2-7; 7 bases fit TRBD1. With V trimmed by 3 bases and J by 6 bases, 8 bases remained unmatched. The V gene's germline CDR1 is SQVTM and CDR2 ANQGSEA. The CDR3 loop spans 13 amino acids. This CDR3 reads CSVDTGALREQYF. In DNA form, the CDR3 reads TGCAGCGTTGATACAGGGGCCCTGCGCGAGCAGTACTTC.

This clonotype was detected many times. The chain is built from TRBV7-3 and TRBJ2-5; 15 nucleotides align to TRBD2. The CDR3 extends over 16 amino acids. The V gene end was trimmed by 2 bases and the J gene end by 5 bases; junction bases not matched to a gene: 3. CDR1 and CDR2 from the germline V gene are SGHTA and FQGTGA. The CDR3 spells CASSLHGLAGGETQYF. The DNA for the CDR3 is TGTGCCAGCAGCTTACATGGACTAGCGGGGGGGGAGACCCAGTACTTC.

This clonotype appeared many times. This chain joins TRBV20-1 and TRBJ1-6, with D uncertain. This CDR3 is built from 12 residues. V dropped 3 bases and J dropped 5 bases, with 5 bases sitting between them. The germline CDR1 and CDR2 sequences are DFQATT and SNEGSKA (reference sequence). CDR3 amino acids: CSASRNNSPLHF. The CDR3 DNA follows: TGCAGTGCTAGCAGGAATAATTCACCCCTCCACTTT.

Concerning this clonotype itself: Since the CDR3 does not end with the conserved phenylalanine or tryptophan, this likely comes from a read error. The genes are TRBV20-1 and TRBJ2-7; 7 bases line up with TRBD2. The CDR3 consists of 13 residues. J gave up 3 bases and V 5 bases, and 7 bases lay outside the gene matches. From germline, CDR1 is DFQATT and CDR2 SNEGSKA (reference sequence). CDR3 nucleotides: TGCAGTGCTGGGGGGGGAAGCGGCTACGAGCAGTACTCC. It specifies CSAGGGSGYEQYS.

The chain has TRBV25-1 and TRBJ2-1; tentatively, D is TRBD1 (5 bases). V lost 10 bases, J lost 9 bases, and 16 bases lay in between. Looked up from germline, CDR1 is MGHDK and CDR2 is SYGVNS. CDR3 length equals 12 residues. The CDR3 DNA sequence: TGTGCCACGGTCCCCGGTAGGGGTGAGCAGTTCTTC. This translates into CATVPGRGEQFF. Looking up the rest from reference TRBV25-1 and TRBJ2-1 gives the full variable domain: EADIYQTPRYLVIGTGKKITLECSQTMGHDKMYWYQQDPGMELHLIHYSYGVNSTEKGDLSSESTVSRIRTEHFPLTLESARPSHTSQYLCATVPGRGEQFFGPGTRLTVL.

The table lists this clonotype with many counts. V and J are TRBV5-1 and TRBJ1-6; 12 positions match TRBD1. The CDR3 sequence is 15 residues long. The germline V gene encodes CDR1 SGHRS and CDR2 YFSETQ. The ends lost 2 bases at V and 8 bases at J; junction bases unmatched: 2. CDR3 amino acids: CASSFGTGGDSPLHF. In nucleotides, the CDR3 is TGCGCCAGCAGCTTTGGGACAGGGGGCGATTCACCCCTCCACTTT.

This clonotype was observed many times. The chain couples TRBV18 to TRBJ2-5; a possible D gene is TRBD2 (5 bases). Trimming removed 5 bases from V and 2 bases from J, with 9 bases in between. In germline, CDR1 is KGHSH, CDR2 LQKENI. There are 13 residues in the CDR3. DNA for the CDR3: TGTGCCAGCTCAACACGGGGTCAAGAGACCCAGTACTTC. Translating gives CASSTRGQETQYF.

This clonotype has at least ten counts. This chain's CDR3 is CASRLTRGGLDTQYF. CDR3 bases: TGTGCCAGCAGGCTCACCCGAGGGGGCCTAGATACGCAGTATTTT. The genes are TRBV5-6 and TRBJ2-3; 7 nucleotides agree with TRBD1. The germline gives CDR1 SGHDT, CDR2 YYEEEE. This CDR3 contains 15 residues. The V segment lost 5 bases and the J segment 5 bases; nucleotides outside the gene matches: 11.